This T cell receptor (beta chain) was recorded in a study of blood T cell repertoires in COVID-19. Study summary: There were acute and convalescent COVID-19 samples, and they came from the United States, Italy and Spain. The analysed material was cDNA or gDNA that came from T cells, B-cell-depleted T cells, or PBMCs.

Per germline, CDR1 MNHEY and CDR2 SVGEGT. This CDR3 contains 16 residues. The V gene end was trimmed by 0 bases and the J gene end by 9 bases; junction bases not matched to a gene: 9. Original analysis: Estimation of nucleated cell counts was performed using reference gene primer amplification. Sequencing used immunoSEQ multiplex PCR; TCRdb keeps in-frame clones, though not all of them. The V and J calls and clone size are taken from that table; D and trimming were inferred from the DNA. This table holds under 250,000 clones, roughly 84% found once. This clone has just one count. The V call is TRBV6-2 or TRBV6-3, the J call TRBJ2-1, with 9 bases identical to TRBD2. The sequence derives from a woman aged 35 to 49 who had recovered from COVID-19. Sequences were obtained from peripheral blood. As DNA, the CDR3 is TGTGCCAGCAGTTACTCGGCTAGCGGGGCCGTCCGTGAGCAGTTCTTC. The encoded protein is CASSYSASGAVREQFF.